This T cell receptor beta chain is drawn from a study of graft-versus-host responses after intestinal transplantation. Clones were read by immunoSEQ multiplex PCR, and TCRdb kept only the in-frame ones, dropping some. The sample yields roughly 51,000 clones, roughly nine tenths seen once. Of note for this clone: The target antigen is unknown.

The ends lost 6 bases at V and 2 bases at J; junction bases unmatched: 13. The CDR3 has 16 residues. The germline gives CDR1 SGHTA, CDR2 FQGNSA. General study findings and limits: Analysis identified GvH clones in recipient marrow, with some appearing first in ileum or blood.

The sequenced sample was unstimulated CD4+ T cells sorted from spleen or lymph node cells, obtained before transplant. The genes are TRBV7-2 and TRBJ2-7, with TRBD2 matching over 7 bases. The sequence came from a human donor who was the organ donor for an intestinal transplant. Here the CDR3 DNA reads TGTGCCAGCAGGCCCCGTGGGGATGGGAGGGCCTACGAGCAGTACTTC. Translation gives CASRPRGDGRAYEQYF.